The rows below give T cell receptor beta chains drawn from one sample of a study of CD8+ T cells in alopecia areata. Libraries were prepared by immunoSEQ multiplex PCR; TCRdb keeps only in-frame clonotypes and omits some of them. The table lists about 94,000 clones, about two thirds of them singletons. The specimen was CD8+ T cells sorted from blood, collected at week 44, from a patient treated with tofacitinib. These receptors were obtained from a human donor with alopecia areata. The CDR3 runs from the conserved cysteine through the conserved F or W. D genes are given only for firm matches.

CASSPERGPSYEQYF	TRBV4-2	TRBD2
CASSLRSSGANVLTF	TRBV7-6	-
CASSSDSYEQYF	TRBV5-1	-
CASSLEGNYGYTF	TRBV7-2	-
CASSETLEGSSYNEQFF	TRBV9	-
CASSLAPQGRSVGNTEAFF	TRBV7-2	-
CASSLSGADTGELFF	TRBV6-6	-
CAWRLGVGTTWDEQFF	TRBV30	-
CASTPGGELFF	TRBV19	-
CASSETDWSGGNGELFF	TRBV6-1	-
CAISAGTSGVSDSKNIQYF	TRBV10-3	TRBD2
CASSLEPGGSGANVLTF	TRBV5-1	-
CASSQEGTGAYEQYF	TRBV4-1	-
CASTNGAFTDTQYF	TRBV6-6	-
CASTGSVYQETQYF	TRBV11-2	-
CASSYSADTQYF	TRBV11-2	-
CAISEPGTYGYTF	TRBV10-3	-
CASSQMRGNTEAFF	TRBV4-3	-
CASSENPFGIGEQYF	TRBV9	-
CASSETGGYEQYF	TRBV5-4	TRBD1
CASSQVGPGGYEQYF	TRBV14	-
CASSRSRGPPFHEQYF	TRBV4-3	-
CASSQGEGIQYF	TRBV4-3	TRBD2
CASSPIRGFEETQYF	TRBV25-1	-
CASSSSGTRLGNEQFF	TRBV4-2	-
CASSLSGTRYNEQFF	TRBV19	-
CASSQDLSPYEQYF	TRBV4-3	-
CASSEIRTGEDTEAFF	TRBV25-1	TRBD1
CAWTPGTATNEKLFF	TRBV30	TRBD1
CASSPPNSGNTIYF	TRBV25-1	-
CASRGSGGTDTQYF	TRBV28	TRBD2
CASTGTYGYTF	TRBV25-1	-
CASRSVSGGIHEQFF	TRBV7-8	TRBD2
CASSPGQGESPVYGYTF	TRBV5-1	TRBD1
CASSQGLRLKDYEQYF	TRBV14	-
CASSPALAGGAHYEQYF	TRBV11-2	TRBD2
CASSEGQGPRGYTF	TRBV14	TRBD1
CASSLSRSGDNQPQHF	TRBV27	-
CATSTPTSGENTEAFF	TRBV15	-
CASVRGDFTSSYNEQFF	TRBV28	-
CASRAGEETQYF	TRBV2	-
CASSEYVGYNEQFF	TRBV25-1	-
CAWSTGTGGVEREKLFF	TRBV30	TRBD1
CASSRPGASGAEAFF	TRBV7-9	-
CASSLVQGQAFF	TRBV5-1	-
CASSQGLSGYEQYF	TRBV4-3	-
CASSQDRSPNTEAFF	TRBV4-3	-
CASSQDRGANYGYTF	TRBV4-3	-
CASTTGFVTEAFF	TRBV10-2	-